This record concerns one T cell receptor (beta chain) sequence. The sample comes from a study of CDR3 diversity in severe acne. TCRdb reprocessed the PCR reads via MiXCR and lists one record per CDR3 protein. Here the sample spans more than 80,000 distinct CDR3 sequences, about half being singletons. The sequence was collected from a male donor with severe acne vulgaris. What was sequenced was blood.

This chain's CDR3 is CASHTGGSGTGELFF. For the CDR3, the DNA is TGTGCCAGCCACACAGGGGGCTCGGGCACCGGGGAGCTGTTTTTT. The chain joins TRBV7-8 to TRBJ2-2; 9 positions agree with TRBD1. CDR3 length: 15 residues. Germline V lookup: CDR1 SGHVS, CDR2 FQNEAQ. With 8 bases clipped from V and 4 bases from J, the junction kept 8 bases outside the gene matches.